One sample yielded the 22 T cell receptor beta chains listed below, sequenced in a study of CD8 T cells in ankylosing spondylitis. TCRdb passed the 5' RACE reads through MiXCR, listing each CDR3 protein once. The sample has about 540,000 distinct CDR3 sequences, 10% to 15% seen once. Findings and limits, study-wide: Seemingly characteristic of ankylosing spondylitis blood was a TCR beta motif consisting of roughly 8 highly homologous variants.

These TCRs are of unknown antigen specificity. Specimen: blood, either unsorted or a sorted T cell fraction (not recorded which). These receptors were obtained from a male donor with ankylosing spondylitis.

The chain combines TRBV12-3 or TRBV12-4 with TRBJ1-4; the match to TRBD1 covers 7 bases. The V gene end was trimmed by 5 bases and the J gene end by 8 bases; junction bases not matched to a gene: 11. This CDR3 has 15 amino acids. CDR3 in DNA: TGTGCCAGCAGTCCCCGACAGGGAGTTAACGAAAAACTGTTTTTT. Translation: CASSPRQGVNEKLFF.

This clonotype has more than one count but fewer than ten. This sequence joins TRBV6-6 and TRBJ1-5; the D gene is possibly TRBD1 (6 bases). Germline-derived CDR1 and CDR2 are MNHNY and SVGAGI (reference sequence). V lost 6 bases to trimming and J lost 7 bases, with 13 bases between them. CDR3 length equals 13 residues. The CDR3 loop reads CASRSLRGQPQHF. CDR3 in DNA: TGTGCCAGCAGATCCCTCAGGGGACAGCCCCAGCATTTT.

This clonotype was found many times. This chain uses TRBV5-1 with TRBJ1-1, with D maybe TRBD1 (5 bases). CDR1 SGHRS and CDR2 YFSETQ come from the germline V gene. There are 15 residues in the CDR3. Trimming cost V 0 bases and J 1 base, with 10 bases left between them. This CDR3 reads CASSLDPGPNTEAFF. The CDR3 DNA reads as TGCGCCAGCAGCTTGGATCCGGGGCCGAACACTGAAGCTTTCTTT.

V is TRBV9 and J is TRBJ2-3, with TRBD2 identical over 8 bases. Germline V gene data show CDR1 as SGDLS and CDR2 as YYNGEE. J lost 9 bases, V lost 4 bases, and 10 bases had no gene match. This CDR3 contains 14 residues. The CDR3, as DNA: TGTGCCAGCAGCTCGGGGGTAGCGGGAACCACGCAGTATTTT. Its translation: CASSSGVAGTTQYF.

The chain employs TRBV5-1 and TRBJ2-5, with unresolved D. CDR1 is SGHRS, CDR2 YFSETQ, per germline. V was trimmed by 0 bases and J by 5 bases, leaving 5 bases between them. The CDR3 loop spans 12 amino acids. CDR3 protein: CASSLVDETQYF. The CDR3 region has the DNA TGCGCCAGCAGCTTGGTGGACGAGACCCAGTACTTC.

The chain combines TRBV20-1 with TRBJ2-3, with TRBD2 identical over 7 bases. Germline CDR1 is DFQATT and CDR2 is SNEGSKA (reference sequence). V shed 0 bases and J 2 bases; nucleotides not matched to a gene: 8. This CDR3 has 16 amino acids. CDR3 region: CSARDARGGDTDTQYF. CDR3 DNA: TGCAGTGCTAGAGATGCGCGTGGGGGGGACACAGATACGCAGTATTTT.

Only a few counts were recorded for this clonotype. V and J are TRBV6-1 and TRBJ2-3, with D tentatively TRBD2 (5 bases). Germline CDR1 reads MNHNS; CDR2 reads SASEGT. The CDR3 spans 12 residues. Deletions cut 8 bases from V and 1 base from J, with 7 bases between. CDR3 in amino acids: CASDYCTDTQYF. CDR3 nucleotides: TGTGCCAGCGACTATTGCACAGATACGCAGTATTTT.

The sample holds one count of this clonotype. The chain uses TRBV6-1 and TRBJ2-7; 7 bases fit TRBD2. The V gene's germline CDR1 is MNHNS and CDR2 SASEGT. The CDR3 totals 15 residues. V shed 2 bases and J 2 bases; nucleotides not matched to a gene: 6. The CDR3 nucleotides read TGTGCCAGCAGTGAATTCCCTAGCGGAGCCTACGAGCAGTACTTC. Translating gives CASSEFPSGAYEQYF.

This clonotype occurred a few times. The chain couples TRBV20-1 to TRBJ2-2; 7 bases fit TRBD1. CDR3 length equals 14 residues. CDR1 DFQATT and CDR2 SNEGSKA come from the germline V gene (reference sequence). V lost 4 bases and J lost 1; bases outside the gene matches: 3. CDR3 nucleotides: TGCAGTGCTAAGGACAGGATGAACACCGGGGAGCTGTTTTTT. Its protein product is CSAKDRMNTGELFF.

This clonotype was counted only a few times. The chain joins TRBV29-1 to TRBJ2-1; TRBD2 agrees at 10 bases. Germline assignment: CDR1 SQVTM and CDR2 ANQGSEA. The CDR3 covers 14 residues. Trimming at V came to 8 bases and at J to 8 bases, leaving 12 bases not matched to a gene. The CDR3 loop reads CSMTTSGIGYEQFF. The CDR3 DNA is TGCAGCATGACCACTAGCGGGATCGGCTATGAGCAGTTCTTC.

This clonotype was detected many times. This chain joins TRBV29-1 and TRBJ2-7, with no clear D. The CDR3 length is 15 residues. The germline CDR1 and CDR2 sequences are SQVTM and ANQGSEA. Trimming cost V 6 bases and J 2 bases, with 20 bases left between them. The CDR3 nucleotides are TGCAGCGTCGCCACCACGGGTAAAAGGACCTACGAGCAGTACTTC. Amino acid sequence: CSVATTGKRTYEQYF.

The rearrangement uses TRBV18 and TRBJ2-7; TRBD1 aligns across 8 bases. CDR1 is KGHSH and CDR2 is LQKENI in the germline V gene. The CDR3 has 13 amino acids. The V segment lost 6 bases and the J segment 5 bases; nucleotides outside the gene matches: 6. Written as DNA, the CDR3 is TGTGCCAGCTCGCAACAGACAGGGGACGAGCAGTACTTC. Protein: CASSQQTGDEQYF. Together with reference TRBV18 and TRBJ2-7, the CDR3 gives the full variable domain: NAGVMQNPRHLVRRRGQEARLRCSPMKGHSHVYWYRQLPEEGLKFMVYLQKENIIDESGMPKERFSAEFPKEGPSILRIQQVVRGDSAAYFCASSQQTGDEQYFGPGTRLTVT.

The chain uses TRBV6-1 and TRBJ1-5; 7 bases match TRBD1. The CDR3 length is 14 residues. V lost 7 bases to trimming and J lost 2 bases; unmatched junction nucleotides: 5. Germline CDR1 reads MNHNS; CDR2 reads SASEGT. CDR3 nucleotides: TGTGCCAGCACTGGGACAGAACGCAATCAGCCCCAGCATTTT. Residues: CASTGTERNQPQHF.

This clonotype was picked up a small number of times. The chain combines TRBV24-1 with TRBJ2-1, with a tentative D call TRBD2 (6 bases). This CDR3 region has 20 residues. V was pared by 2 bases and J by 0 bases, with 22 bases between. From germline, CDR1 is KGHDR and CDR2 SFDVKD. In nucleotides, the CDR3 is TGTGCCACCAGTGATTCCTATACTATCGGGCGGGAAGGCTCCTACAATGAGCAGTTCTTC. It encodes CATSDSYTIGREGSYNEQFF.

The sample holds a few counts of this clonotype. This sequence joins TRBV11-2 and TRBJ2-7; 9 bases fit TRBD1. Germline-derived CDR1 and CDR2 are SGHAT and FQNNGV. V trimming: 10 bases; J trimming: 5 bases; junction bases outside the gene matches: 12. This CDR3 is 14 amino acids long. Here the CDR3 reads CATGAAGQGNEQYF. The DNA for the CDR3 is TGTGCCACGGGGGCGGCGGGACAGGGAAACGAGCAGTACTTC.

This clonotype has more than one count but fewer than ten. The chain links TRBV21-1 to TRBJ2-1. TRBV21-1 is a pseudogene. The CDR3 is made up of 14 amino acids. CDR3 sequence (DNA): TGTGCCAGCAGCACCCAGCCGTCCTACAATGAGCAGTTCTTC. Its translation is CASSTQPSYNEQFF.

This chain links TRBV28 with TRBJ2-1, with a weak D call TRBD2 (6 bases). Trimming took off 9 bases at V and 4 bases at J, with 16 bases between the two ends. This CDR3 has 14 amino acids. Germline V CDR1 and CDR2: MDHEN, SYDVKM. The CDR3 here is CASKGLASYNEQFF. DNA for the CDR3: TGTGCCAGTAAGGGGCTAGCGTCTTACAATGAGCAGTTCTTC.

This clonotype has ten or more counts. The chain combines TRBV12-3 or TRBV12-4 with TRBJ2-1, with D maybe TRBD2 (5 bases). Trimming took 5 bases from V and 4 from J, leaving 18 bases between them. The CDR3 has 16 residues. CDR3 nucleotide sequence: TGTGCCAGCAGTGGGATCGGGCCGGGGATTTACAATGAGCAGTTCTTC. Amino acid sequence: CASSGIGPGIYNEQFF.

This clonotype has a count of ten or more. The V gene is TRBV4-2, the J gene TRBJ1-5; no reliable D call. This CDR3 has 15 amino acids. Between the trimmed V and J ends, which lost 4 bases and 2 bases, there was a span of 12 bases. CDR1 is LGHNA and CDR2 is YNFKEQ in the germline V gene. The CDR3 loop is CASSPINRGNQPQHF. CDR3 coding DNA: TGTGCCAGCAGCCCGATAAATAGGGGCAATCAGCCCCAGCATTTT.

This clonotype was detected only a few times. The chain links TRBV12-3 or TRBV12-4 to TRBJ2-5; 7 bases line up with TRBD2. This CDR3 is built from 15 residues. Unmatched junction bases numbered 10, after V lost 5 bases and J lost 4 bases. The CDR3 DNA reads TGTGCCAGCAGTCAGGGTTTCAGGGAGGGAGAGACCCAGTACTTC. It specifies CASSQGFREGETQYF.

This clonotype was seen only a few times. CDR3: CASSPRGGVGSTEAFF. CDR3 bases: TGTGCCAGCAGCCCAAGAGGGGGCGTCGGGAGCACTGAAGCTTTCTTT. The genes are TRBV7-9 and TRBJ1-1; 7 nucleotides match TRBD1. CDR3 length equals 16 residues. The germline CDR1 and CDR2 sequences are SEHNR and FQNEAQ (reference sequence). Trimming took 5 bases from V and 4 from J; bases not matched to a gene: 13. Looking up the rest from reference TRBV7-9 and TRBJ1-1 gives the full variable domain: DTGVSQNPRHKITKRGQNVTFRCDPISEHNRLYWYRQTLGQGPEFLTYFQNEAQLEKSRLLSDRFSAERPKGSFSTLEIQRTEQGDSAMYLCASSPRGGVGSTEAFFGQGTRLTVV.

The chain combines TRBV29-1 with TRBJ2-7; D is uncertain. Trimming cost V 1 base and J 6 bases, with 7 bases left between them. The CDR3 sequence is 11 residues long. Germline CDR1 and CDR2: SQVTM and ANQGSEA. DNA of the CDR3: TGCAGCGTTGAAGCCGTGGGCGAGCAGTACTTC. Translation gives CSVEAVGEQYF.